The rows below give T cell receptor beta chains drawn from one sample of a study of blood T cell repertoires in COVID-19. Sequencing was performed with immunoSEQ multiplex PCR; in TCRdb, only in-frame clones are kept and a portion is missing. The data contain a few hundred thousand clones, approximately 81% of them singletons. Material: peripheral blood. Receptors were obtained from a woman aged 18-29 years with acute or convalescent COVID-19. Each CDR3 is given with its conserved first and last residue. A D gene is named only where the DNA matches it firmly. The size entry is marked missing in some rows and otherwise reads once, few, many or a size class.

j_call	v_call	clone_size	d_call	cdr3_aa	cdr3_nt
TRBJ2-1	TRBV7-6	NA	TRBD2	CASSLSTGWEGLDEQFF	TGTGCCAGCAGCTTAAGCACTGGGTGGGAGGGCCTTGATGAGCAGTTCTTC
TRBJ2-5	TRBV18	NA	TRBD2	CASSPPGLAGFETQYF	TGTGCCAGCTCACCCCCGGGACTAGCGGGTTTTGAGACCCAGTACTTC
TRBJ2-4	TRBV7-2	NA	TRBD2	CASRETSGGLNIQYF	TGTGCCAGCAGAGAGACTAGCGGGGGACTAAACATTCAGTACTTC
TRBJ1-2	TRBV5-6	NA	NA	CASSLSGLGGYTF	TGTGCCAGCAGCTTGTCAGGGTTGGGTGGCTACACCTTC
TRBJ2-2	TRBV4-3	NA	NA	CASSRDRVNTGELFF	TGCGCCAGCAGCCGCGACAGAGTAAACACCGGGGAGCTGTTTTTT
TRBJ2-1	TRBV27	few	TRBD2	CASSPLAELLYNEQFF	TGTGCCAGCAGTCCCCTAGCGGAGCTTCTCTACAATGAGCAGTTCTTC
TRBJ1-2	TRBV18	few	NA	CASSPPGSNYGYTF	TGTGCCAGCTCACCACCGGGGAGTAACTATGGCTACACCTTC
TRBJ2-7	TRBV30	NA	TRBD2	CAWSHGGEQYF	TGTGCCTGGAGCCACGGGGGGGAGCAGTACTTC
TRBJ1-3	TRBV6-2/TRBV6-3	once	NA	CASSYRKTAGNTIYF	TGTGCCAGCAGTTACCGGAAGACAGCTGGAAACACCATATATTTT
TRBJ2-1	TRBV4-3	once	NA	CASSQEHDSYNEQFF	TGCGCCAGCAGCCAGGAACATGACAGTTACAATGAGCAGTTCTTC
TRBJ2-1	TRBV7-2	NA	NA	CASSLTGADEQFF	TGTGCCAGCAGCTTAACGGGAGCGGATGAGCAGTTCTTC
TRBJ2-2	TRBV5-1	NA	NA	CASSLTVNTGELFF	TGCGCCAGCAGCTTAACAGTGAACACCGGGGAGCTGTTTTTT
TRBJ2-1	TRBV12-3/TRBV12-4	NA	NA	CASSGRGNEQFF	TGTGCCAGCAGTGGAAGGGGCAATGAGCAGTTCTTC
TRBJ2-1	TRBV5-1	NA	TRBD2	CASSYTSGRSGEQFF	TGCGCCAGCAGCTATACTAGCGGGAGGAGCGGTGAGCAGTTCTTC
TRBJ1-1	TRBV28	NA	TRBD1	CASSPTGGFTEAFF	TGTGCCAGCAGTCCAACAGGGGGATTCACTGAAGCTTTCTTT
TRBJ1-5	TRBV30	NA	TRBD1	CAWRGQEGQPQHF	TGTGCCTGGAGAGGACAGGAGGGACAGCCCCAGCATTTT
TRBJ2-3	TRBV2	NA	NA	CASSPLGGLSTDTQYF	TGTGCCAGCAGTCCACTAGGGGGTTTAAGCACAGATACGCAGTATTTT
TRBJ2-1	TRBV6-2/TRBV6-3	NA	TRBD2	CASSYPTSGDNEQFF	TGTGCCAGCAGTTACCCTACTAGCGGAGACAATGAGCAGTTCTTC
TRBJ1-2	TRBV28	NA	TRBD1	CATSGRGLYGYTF	TGTGCCACCTCCGGCAGGGGGCTGTATGGCTACACCTTC
TRBJ2-7	TRBV7-2	NA	NA	CASSFYTETYEQYF	TGTGCCAGCAGCTTTTACACAGAAACCTACGAGCAGTACTTC
TRBJ2-7	TRBV3-1/TRBV3-2	NA	TRBD2	CASSPHLAGVLEQYF	TGTGCCAGCAGCCCGCATCTAGCGGGAGTCTTAGAGCAGTACTTC
TRBJ2-3	TRBV29-1	NA	NA	CSVDSGSTDTQYF	TGCAGCGTTGACAGCGGGAGCACAGATACGCAGTATTTT
TRBJ2-1	TRBV29-1	NA	TRBD2	CSVEDRGLAYEQFF	TGCAGCGTTGAAGATCGAGGACTAGCGTATGAGCAGTTCTTC
TRBJ2-3	TRBV7-7	NA	TRBD2	CASSYGLADTDTQYF	TGTGCTAGCAGCTACGGACTAGCGGACACAGATACGCAGTATTTT
TRBJ1-2	TRBV28	NA	NA	CASTDPPGSSANYGYTF	TGTGCCAGCACCGACCCCCCAGGGTCGTCCGCTAACTATGGCTACACCTTC
TRBJ2-2	TRBV11-2	NA	TRBD2	CASSLGASGSSGGTGELFF	TGTGCCAGCAGCTTAGGTGCTAGCGGGAGTTCGGGTGGTACCGGGGAGCTGTTTTTT
TRBJ1-2	TRBV7-2	NA	TRBD1	CASSSQTTQGADGYTF	TGTGCCAGCAGCTCCCAAACGACACAGGGGGCGGATGGCTACACCTTC
TRBJ1-2	TRBV28	few	TRBD1	CASSLFSGGYGYTF	TGTGCCAGCAGTTTATTCTCAGGGGGCTATGGCTACACCTTC
TRBJ2-5	TRBV19	NA	TRBD2	CASSIGRLAGGTTQYF	TGTGCCAGTAGTATAGGGAGGCTAGCGGGAGGGACGACCCAGTACTTC
TRBJ1-6	TRBV27	NA	TRBD1	CASRSTGTGYNSPLHF	TGTGCCAGCAGGAGTACCGGGACAGGTTATAATTCACCCCTCCACTTT
TRBJ2-1	TRBV7-9	NA	NA	CASSLVSGSSYNEQFF	TGTGCCAGCAGCTTAGTCAGCGGCAGCTCCTACAATGAGCAGTTCTTC
TRBJ2-2	TRBV2	once	TRBD2	CASSGLTSGSSGELFF	TGTGCCAGCAGTGGACTAACTAGCGGGAGTTCCGGGGAGCTGTTTTTT
TRBJ1-5	TRBV28	NA	TRBD1	CASSSLLPGQGASALQPQHF	TGTGCCAGCAGTAGTTTATTGCCGGGACAGGGTGCCTCCGCATTACAGCCCCAGCATTTT
TRBJ1-1	TRBV28	NA	NA	CASSFPQGNVGNTEAFF	TGTGCCAGCAGTTTCCCCCAGGGGAATGTCGGGAACACTGAAGCTTTCTTT
TRBJ1-2	TRBV4-3	few	TRBD1	CASSQASVADRAYGYTF	TGCGCCAGCAGCCAAGCGAGTGTTGCCGACAGGGCCTATGGCTACACCTTC
TRBJ2-7	TRBV7-2	NA	TRBD2	CASSFSGSAPYEQYF	TGTGCCAGCAGCTTTAGCGGGAGCGCTCCCTACGAGCAGTACTTC
TRBJ1-3	TRBV18	few	NA	CASSPTAPGAWGNTIYF	TGTGCCAGCTCACCTACTGCACCGGGTGCTTGGGGAAACACCATATATTTT
TRBJ1-5	TRBV28	NA	NA	CASSSPDRPNQPQHF	TGTGCCAGCTCTAGCCCCGACAGGCCTAATCAGCCCCAGCATTTT
TRBJ2-7	TRBV5-1	NA	TRBD2	CASSLQTSGYEQYF	TGCGCCAGCAGCTTGCAGACTAGCGGGTACGAGCAGTACTTC
TRBJ2-7	TRBV12-3/TRBV12-4	NA	TRBD2	CASSLAGGYEQYF	TGTGCCAGCAGTTTGGCGGGAGGCTACGAGCAGTACTTC
TRBJ2-4	TRBV27	NA	TRBD2	CASSQSGRDKNIQYF	TGTGCCAGCAGTCAAAGCGGGAGGGACAAAAACATTCAGTACTTC
TRBJ2-7	TRBV6-6	NA	TRBD1	CASSLLGTAAYEQYF	TGTGCCAGCAGCCTCCTCGGGACAGCCGCCTACGAGCAGTACTTC
TRBJ2-7	TRBV5-5	NA	NA	CASSLQGPSYEQYF	TGTGCCAGCAGCTTACAGGGACCCTCCTACGAGCAGTACTTC
TRBJ1-2	TRBV6-1	once	TRBD1	CASSEAQGASGYGYTF	TGTGCCAGCAGTGAAGCGCAGGGGGCTTCTGGCTATGGCTACACCTTC
TRBJ2-1	TRBV2	NA	NA	CASSDVADSYNEQFF	TGTGCCAGCAGTGATGTCGCAGACTCCTACAATGAGCAGTTCTTC
TRBJ2-7	TRBV10-3	NA	TRBD2	CAISALAGPYEQYF	TGTGCCATCAGTGCACTAGCGGGTCCCTACGAGCAGTACTTC
TRBJ1-3	TRBV7-2	NA	NA	CASSLVTQGGNTIYF	TGTGCCAGCAGCTTAGTTACCCAGGGGGGAAACACCATATATTTT
TRBJ1-6	TRBV9	NA	NA	CASSVEKDSTPLHF	TGTGCCAGCAGCGTGGAAAAGGACTCGACACCCCTCCACTTT
TRBJ2-4	TRBV29-1	NA	TRBD2	CSVGQGAGVAKNIQYF	TGCAGCGTTGGCCAAGGGGCGGGGGTAGCCAAAAACATTCAGTACTTC
TRBJ2-1	TRBV5-4	NA	NA	CASSLDYRNEQFF	TGTGCCAGCAGCTTGGACTATCGGAATGAGCAGTTCTTC
TRBJ2-3	TRBV6-4	few	TRBD2	CASSRTGGASDTQYF	TGTGCCAGCAGCCGTACGGGAGGGGCCTCCGATACGCAGTATTTT
TRBJ2-1	TRBV2	NA	NA	CASSANSLLADSYNEQFF	TGTGCCAGCAGTGCAAACAGCCTTTTAGCGGATTCCTACAATGAGCAGTTCTTC
TRBJ2-2	TRBV7-9	NA	NA	CASSSIWGSPGTGELFF	TGTGCCAGCAGCTCGATCTGGGGCTCCCCGGGCACCGGGGAGCTGTTTTTT
TRBJ2-5	TRBV6-1	NA	NA	CASSVGQGGTQETQYF	TGTGCCAGCAGTGTTGGGCAGGGTGGCACACAAGAGACCCAGTACTTC
TRBJ2-1	TRBV5-4	NA	NA	CASSTPGGMSYNEQFF	TGTGCCAGCAGCACGCCCGGCGGGATGTCCTACAATGAGCAGTTCTTC
TRBJ2-7	TRBV6-2/TRBV6-3	NA	NA	CASSYSPLGDEQYF	TGTGCCAGCAGTTACTCGCCTTTAGGAGACGAGCAGTACTTC
TRBJ2-3	TRBV7-3	NA	TRBD2	CASSPKRLAGPTDTQYF	TGTGCCAGCAGCCCAAAAAGACTAGCGGGACCCACAGATACGCAGTATTTT
TRBJ2-3	TRBV5-1	NA	NA	CASSLAGTDTQYF	TGCGCCAGCAGCTTGGCCGGGACAGATACGCAGTATTTT
TRBJ1-5	TRBV6-5	NA	NA	CASSTDSHNQPQHF	TGTGCCAGCAGTACAGACAGTCACAATCAGCCCCAGCATTTT
TRBJ2-1	TRBV6-2/TRBV6-3	NA	TRBD2	CASSYSESGKFF	TGTGCCAGCAGTTACTCCGAAAGCGGGAAGTTCTTC